These T cell receptor beta chains were read from a single sample in a study of identical twins. MiXCR, run by TCRdb on the 5' RACE reads, gives a single entry per CDR3 protein. This table holds some 240,000 distinct CDR3 sequences, more than 9% found once. Sequenced: memory T cells sorted from blood. The receptor set was obtained from a man between 45 and 60 years old in good health. Both conserved end residues are part of each CDR3. D genes are given only for firm matches. Clone size is given for some rows only: seen once, a few or many times, or a class if the clone is expanded.

J gene: TRBJ2-3; clone size: many; D gene: NA; CDR3 length: 13; V gene: TRBV20-1; CDR3 DNA: TGCAGTGCTAGGCCTCCTGAGACAGATACGCAGTATTTT; CDR3 protein: CSARPPETDTQYF
J gene: TRBJ2-7; clone size: NA; D gene: NA; CDR3 length: 15; V gene: TRBV15; CDR3 DNA: TGTGCCACCAGCCGGGGTGGGACACCGACCTACGAGCAGTACTTC; CDR3 protein: CATSRGGTPTYEQYF
J gene: TRBJ1-5; clone size: NA; D gene: NA; CDR3 length: 15; V gene: TRBV5-1; CDR3 DNA: TGCGCCAGCAGCTTGGGTCCAGGGAGCAATCAGCCCCAGCATTTT; CDR3 protein: CASSLGPGSNQPQHF
J gene: TRBJ2-7; clone size: many; D gene: TRBD2; CDR3 length: 13; V gene: TRBV4-3; CDR3 DNA: TGCGCCAGCAGCCAAGAAAGCGGGAATAAGCAGTACTTC; CDR3 protein: CASSQESGNKQYF
J gene: TRBJ2-3; clone size: NA; D gene: NA; CDR3 length: 13; V gene: TRBV6-2/TRBV6-3; CDR3 DNA: TGTGCCAGCAGCCGGGTAGGGGCAGATACGCAGTATTTT; CDR3 protein: CASSRVGADTQYF
J gene: TRBJ2-3; clone size: NA; D gene: TRBD2; CDR3 length: 14; V gene: TRBV18; CDR3 DNA: TGTGCCAGCCGCGGGGGGCCGGGCACAGATACGCAGTATTTT; CDR3 protein: CASRGGPGTDTQYF
J gene: TRBJ2-1; clone size: NA; D gene: TRBD2; CDR3 length: 13; V gene: TRBV5-6; CDR3 DNA: TGTGCCAGCAGCCCCGCGGGGGGTAATGAGCAGTTCTTC; CDR3 protein: CASSPAGGNEQFF
J gene: TRBJ2-2; clone size: few; D gene: TRBD1; CDR3 length: 16; V gene: TRBV6-1; CDR3 DNA: TGTGCCAGCAGGCACCGGGACAGGGGTCACACCGGGGAGCTGTTTTTT; CDR3 protein: CASRHRDRGHTGELFF
J gene: TRBJ2-1; clone size: many; D gene: NA; CDR3 length: 14; V gene: TRBV11-2; CDR3 DNA: TGTGCCAGCACAAAAGGAGGCCGTTACAATGAGCAGTTCTTC; CDR3 protein: CASTKGGRYNEQFF
J gene: TRBJ1-6; clone size: NA; D gene: TRBD1; CDR3 length: 18; V gene: TRBV20-1; CDR3 DNA: TGCAGTGCTAGAGCCGGACAGGTCGGGATCTCCTATAATTCACCCCTCCACTTT; CDR3 protein: CSARAGQVGISYNSPLHF
J gene: TRBJ2-7; clone size: many; D gene: NA; CDR3 length: 12; V gene: TRBV10-3; CDR3 DNA: TGTGCCATCAGTCTTGGGGAAGGGGAGCAGTACTTC; CDR3 protein: CAISLGEGEQYF
J gene: TRBJ2-4; clone size: many; D gene: NA; CDR3 length: 16; V gene: TRBV5-6; CDR3 DNA: TGTGCCAGCAGCTTGGCCAGGCCGATAGCCAAAAACATTCAGTACTTC; CDR3 protein: CASSLARPIAKNIQYF
J gene: TRBJ2-7; clone size: many; D gene: TRBD1; CDR3 length: 14; V gene: TRBV9; CDR3 DNA: TGTGCCAGCAGCCCCCGGACAGGGCTGGACGAGCAGTACTTC; CDR3 protein: CASSPRTGLDEQYF
J gene: TRBJ2-1; clone size: few; D gene: NA; CDR3 length: 13; V gene: TRBV18; CDR3 DNA: TGTGCCAGCTCACCACAAGGCGGTCTGGATCAGTTCTTC; CDR3 protein: CASSPQGGLDQFF
J gene: TRBJ2-1; clone size: NA; D gene: TRBD2; CDR3 length: 14; V gene: TRBV6-2/TRBV6-3; CDR3 DNA: TGTGCCAGCAGTCTAGGACTAGTCCTCAATGAGCAGTTCTTC; CDR3 protein: CASSLGLVLNEQFF
J gene: TRBJ2-5; clone size: many; D gene: TRBD1; CDR3 length: 13; V gene: TRBV2; CDR3 DNA: TGTGCCAGCAGTGAAACAGGGGAAGAGACCCAGTACTTC; CDR3 protein: CASSETGEETQYF
J gene: TRBJ1-4; clone size: many; D gene: NA; CDR3 length: 13; V gene: TRBV7-2; CDR3 DNA: TGTGCCAGCAGTACGGGAGGGGGTGAAAAACTGTTTTTT; CDR3 protein: CASSTGGGEKLFF
J gene: TRBJ2-1; clone size: few; D gene: NA; CDR3 length: 15; V gene: TRBV7-7; CDR3 DNA: TGTGCTAGCAGCTTAGAGGGGGGGGCCTACAATGAGCAGTTCTTC; CDR3 protein: CASSLEGGAYNEQFF
J gene: TRBJ1-2; clone size: NA; D gene: NA; CDR3 length: 13; V gene: TRBV3-1; CDR3 DNA: TGTGCCAGCAGCCAAGGAGGGAACTATGGCTACACCTTC; CDR3 protein: CASSQGGNYGYTF
J gene: TRBJ2-3; clone size: NA; D gene: NA; CDR3 length: 14; V gene: TRBV29-1; CDR3 DNA: TGCAGGGCCGAAGGAGCGGTCGGAACAGATACGCAGTATTTT; CDR3 protein: CRAEGAVGTDTQYF
J gene: TRBJ1-2; clone size: few; D gene: NA; CDR3 length: 14; V gene: TRBV10-3; CDR3 DNA: TGTGCCATCAGTTCCGACGGGACAATCTCTGGCTACACCTTC; CDR3 protein: CAISSDGTISGYTF
J gene: TRBJ1-3; clone size: few; D gene: NA; CDR3 length: 14; V gene: TRBV6-1; CDR3 DNA: TGTGCCAGCAGTGCCCGGGGGAGGGGTAACACCATATATTTT; CDR3 protein: CASSARGRGNTIYF
J gene: TRBJ2-2; clone size: NA; D gene: TRBD1; CDR3 length: 15; V gene: TRBV10-3; CDR3 DNA: TGTGCCATCAGGGGGACAGGGATGAATACCGGGGAGCTGTTTTTT; CDR3 protein: CAIRGTGMNTGELFF
J gene: TRBJ2-7; clone size: many; D gene: NA; CDR3 length: 12; V gene: TRBV29-1; CDR3 DNA: TGCAGCGTTGAAGACAGACTCTACGAGCAGTACTTC; CDR3 protein: CSVEDRLYEQYF
J gene: TRBJ2-5; clone size: few; D gene: NA; CDR3 length: 18; V gene: TRBV9; CDR3 DNA: TGTGCCAGCAGCGTAGTGATGGGCAGGCGCCCCTTCCAAGAGACCCAGTACTTC; CDR3 protein: CASSVVMGRRPFQETQYF
J gene: TRBJ2-6; clone size: NA; D gene: NA; CDR3 length: 15; V gene: TRBV20-1; CDR3 DNA: TGCAGTGCTAGAGATCTCGAGGCGGGGGCCAACGTCCTGACTTTC; CDR3 protein: CSARDLEAGANVLTF
J gene: TRBJ2-3; clone size: NA; D gene: NA; CDR3 length: 15; V gene: TRBV20-1; CDR3 DNA: TGCAGTGCTGGAAATCTTACAGGGTGGCTCGGTACGCAGTATTTT; CDR3 protein: CSAGNLTGWLGTQYF
J gene: TRBJ2-7; clone size: few; D gene: TRBD1; CDR3 length: 13; V gene: TRBV4-3; CDR3 DNA: TGCGCCAGCAGTCGGGACAGGGGGCCCGAGCAGTACTTC; CDR3 protein: CASSRDRGPEQYF
J gene: TRBJ2-7; clone size: NA; D gene: TRBD1; CDR3 length: 15; V gene: TRBV12-3/TRBV12-4; CDR3 DNA: TGTGCCAGCAGTAAATCTGGGACAGGGGGCTACGAGCAGTACTTC; CDR3 protein: CASSKSGTGGYEQYF
J gene: TRBJ2-6; clone size: many; D gene: NA; CDR3 length: 14; V gene: TRBV24-1; CDR3 DNA: TGTGCCACCAGTGACAGGGCCGGGGCCAACGTCCTGACTTTC; CDR3 protein: CATSDRAGANVLTF
J gene: TRBJ2-5; clone size: once; D gene: TRBD2; CDR3 length: 16; V gene: TRBV11-2; CDR3 DNA: TGTGCCAGCAGCTTGGCCTTGGGAGCGGGAGCGGGGACCCAGTACTTC; CDR3 protein: CASSLALGAGAGTQYF
J gene: TRBJ2-7; clone size: few; D gene: TRBD2; CDR3 length: 17; V gene: TRBV5-1; CDR3 DNA: TGCGCCAGCAGCTTGGGGACTAGCGGGGGTCGAGCCTACGAGCAGTACTTC; CDR3 protein: CASSLGTSGGRAYEQYF
J gene: TRBJ1-1; clone size: few; D gene: NA; CDR3 length: 17; V gene: TRBV16; CDR3 DNA: TGTGCCAGCAGCCAATTTTCGGGGGCGCGGGGGAACACTGAAGCTTTCTTT; CDR3 protein: CASSQFSGARGNTEAFF
J gene: TRBJ2-5; clone size: many; D gene: NA; CDR3 length: 13; V gene: TRBV5-1; CDR3 DNA: TGCGCCAGCTCTCGAGACTTCCAAGAGACCCAGTACTTC; CDR3 protein: CASSRDFQETQYF
J gene: TRBJ2-7; clone size: NA; D gene: TRBD2; CDR3 length: 13; V gene: TRBV29-1; CDR3 DNA: TGCAGCGTTGTTTCTAGCGGGAGATACGAGCAGTACTTC; CDR3 protein: CSVVSSGRYEQYF
J gene: TRBJ2-4; clone size: few; D gene: TRBD1; CDR3 length: 16; V gene: TRBV4-3; CDR3 DNA: TGCGCCAGCAGCCAGGCCCCGACAGGGGGCAAAAACATTCAGTACTTC; CDR3 protein: CASSQAPTGGKNIQYF
J gene: TRBJ2-5; clone size: NA; D gene: NA; CDR3 length: 13; V gene: TRBV28; CDR3 DNA: TGTGCCAGCCGGGCTTCGTGGGGCGAGACCCAGTACTTC; CDR3 protein: CASRASWGETQYF
J gene: TRBJ2-3; clone size: many; D gene: TRBD1; CDR3 length: 13; V gene: TRBV2; CDR3 DNA: TGTGCCAGCAGTGGGGGACAGCCAGATACGCAGTATTTT; CDR3 protein: CASSGGQPDTQYF
J gene: TRBJ2-3; clone size: NA; D gene: NA; CDR3 length: 17; V gene: TRBV2; CDR3 DNA: TGTGCCAGCAGTGAACCGGGACCAAGAACTAGCACAGATACGCAGTATTTT; CDR3 protein: CASSEPGPRTSTDTQYF
J gene: TRBJ2-1; clone size: many; D gene: TRBD2; CDR3 length: 16; V gene: TRBV7-9; CDR3 DNA: TGTGCCAGCAGCTCATATAGCGGGAGCTCCTACAATGAGCAGTTCTTC; CDR3 protein: CASSSYSGSSYNEQFF
J gene: TRBJ2-7; clone size: many; D gene: TRBD1; CDR3 length: 14; V gene: TRBV12-3/TRBV12-4; CDR3 DNA: TGTGCCAGCAGTGAAGGACAGGGAGCCTACGAGCAGTACTTC; CDR3 protein: CASSEGQGAYEQYF
J gene: TRBJ2-1; clone size: NA; D gene: NA; CDR3 length: 18; V gene: TRBV6-2/TRBV6-3; CDR3 DNA: TGTGCCAGCAGTTACTCGAGGAATCGGGGGTTTTCCTACAATGAGCAGTTCTTC; CDR3 protein: CASSYSRNRGFSYNEQFF
J gene: TRBJ1-2; clone size: few; D gene: TRBD1; CDR3 length: 16; V gene: TRBV7-9; CDR3 DNA: TGTGCCAGCAGCTTAGGCGGGACAGGGGGCGACTATGGCTACACCTTC; CDR3 protein: CASSLGGTGGDYGYTF
J gene: TRBJ1-1; clone size: many; D gene: NA; CDR3 length: 13; V gene: TRBV4-3; CDR3 DNA: TGCGCCAGCAGCCAGAGGCGGGGAATTGAAGCTTTCTTT; CDR3 protein: CASSQRRGIEAFF
J gene: TRBJ1-6; clone size: NA; D gene: NA; CDR3 length: 14; V gene: TRBV20-1; CDR3 DNA: TGCAGTGCGCGGACAGCTCTTTGGGATTCACCCCTCCACTTT; CDR3 protein: CSARTALWDSPLHF
J gene: TRBJ2-2; clone size: NA; D gene: NA; CDR3 length: 12; V gene: TRBV19; CDR3 DNA: TGTGCCAGTACCCTAGGGTCCGGGGAGCTGTTTTTT; CDR3 protein: CASTLGSGELFF
J gene: TRBJ1-1; clone size: NA; D gene: NA; CDR3 length: 13; V gene: TRBV2; CDR3 DNA: TGTGCCAGCAGTGGTTTGGGGAACACTGAAGCTTTCTTT; CDR3 protein: CASSGLGNTEAFF
J gene: TRBJ2-2; clone size: NA; D gene: NA; CDR3 length: 13; V gene: TRBV12-3/TRBV12-4; CDR3 DNA: TGTGCCAGCAGTTTAGGGGGCAGAGGGGAGCTGTTTTTT; CDR3 protein: CASSLGGRGELFF
J gene: TRBJ2-1; clone size: few; D gene: TRBD1; CDR3 length: 14; V gene: TRBV20-1; CDR3 DNA: TGCAGTGCTAGCACAGGGGGCCCCGTCGGTGAGCAGTTCTTC; CDR3 protein: CSASTGGPVGEQFF
J gene: TRBJ1-3; clone size: NA; D gene: NA; CDR3 length: 15; V gene: TRBV20-1; CDR3 DNA: TGCAGTGCTAGAGATACAGGGTCCGCTGGAAACACCATATATTTT; CDR3 protein: CSARDTGSAGNTIYF
J gene: TRBJ2-7; clone size: NA; D gene: NA; CDR3 length: 17; V gene: TRBV4-1; CDR3 DNA: TGCGCCAGCAGCCAAGTATGGGGGTCCCCCTTTTCCTACGAGCAGTACTTC; CDR3 protein: CASSQVWGSPFSYEQYF
J gene: TRBJ1-2; clone size: few; D gene: NA; CDR3 length: 12; V gene: TRBV20-1; CDR3 DNA: TGCAGTGCTAGAGTCGGTTCGTATGGCTACACCTTC; CDR3 protein: CSARVGSYGYTF
J gene: TRBJ1-3; clone size: NA; D gene: TRBD1; CDR3 length: 15; V gene: TRBV7-9; CDR3 DNA: TGTGCCAGCAGCTTAAGGACAGGGCATGGAAACACCATATATTTT; CDR3 protein: CASSLRTGHGNTIYF
J gene: TRBJ1-1; clone size: few; D gene: NA; CDR3 length: 14; V gene: TRBV7-2; CDR3 DNA: TGTGCCAGCAGCTCCCGGAGAGGGCGGACTGAAGCTTTCTTT; CDR3 protein: CASSSRRGRTEAFF
J gene: TRBJ2-3; clone size: many; D gene: TRBD1; CDR3 length: 16; V gene: TRBV12-3/TRBV12-4; CDR3 DNA: TGTGCCAGCAGTACCACGCAGGGGGAAGCCACAGATACGCAGTATTTT; CDR3 protein: CASSTTQGEATDTQYF